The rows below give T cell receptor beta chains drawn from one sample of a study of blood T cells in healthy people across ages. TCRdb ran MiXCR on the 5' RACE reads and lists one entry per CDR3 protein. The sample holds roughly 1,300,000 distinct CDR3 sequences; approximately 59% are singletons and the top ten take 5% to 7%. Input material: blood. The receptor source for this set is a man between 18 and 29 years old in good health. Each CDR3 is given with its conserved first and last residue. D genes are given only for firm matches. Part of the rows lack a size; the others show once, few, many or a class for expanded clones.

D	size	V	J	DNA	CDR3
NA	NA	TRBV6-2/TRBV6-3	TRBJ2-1	TGTGCCAGCAGTTACGACTCCTACAATGAGCAGTTCTTC	CASSYDSYNEQFF
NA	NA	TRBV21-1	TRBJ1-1	TGTGCCAGCAGCATTCCTCTGGGACAGGGGGTACACACTGAAGCTTTCTTT	CASSIPLGQGVHTEAFF
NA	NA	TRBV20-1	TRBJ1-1	TGCAGTGCTGAAATAATACAGGAACCCTACTTGAACACTGAAGCTTTCTTT	CSAEIIQEPYLNTEAFF
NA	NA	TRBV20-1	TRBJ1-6	TGCAGTGCTAGACCCGGGCCTAATTCACCCCTCCACTTT	CSARPGPNSPLHF
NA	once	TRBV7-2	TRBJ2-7	TGTGCCAGCAGCCTAGGACCTCCCAAGAACTACGAGCAGTACTTC	CASSLGPPKNYEQYF
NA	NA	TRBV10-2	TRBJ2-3	TGCGCCAGCCACCGGGAGCCCGGAGATACGCAGTATTTT	CASHREPGDTQYF
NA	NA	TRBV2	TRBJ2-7	TGTGCCAGCTATTTGGCAGGTTCCTACGAGCAGTACTTC	CASYLAGSYEQYF
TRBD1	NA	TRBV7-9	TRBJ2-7	TGTGCCAGCAGCTCCTCCGGGACAGACATACAGTACTTC	CASSSSGTDIQYF
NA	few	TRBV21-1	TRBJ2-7	TGTGCCAGCACCTGGGACAGGGTCTCCTACGAGCAGTACTTC	CASTWDRVSYEQYF
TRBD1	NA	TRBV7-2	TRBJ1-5	TGTGCCAGCAGCTTATCGACGACAGGGTATCTTCAGCCCCAGCATTTT	CASSLSTTGYLQPQHF
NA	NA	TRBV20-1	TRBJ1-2	TGCAGTGCTAGAGCAGCGGCTCACTATGGCTACACCTTC	CSARAAAHYGYTF
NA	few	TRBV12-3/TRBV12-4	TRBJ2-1	TGTGCCAGCAGTCCGGGGACCCTTTACAATGAGCAGTTCTTC	CASSPGTLYNEQFF
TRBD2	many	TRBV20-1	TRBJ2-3	TGCAGTGCTGACCGACTAGCGGGAGACACAGATACGCAGTATTTT	CSADRLAGDTDTQYF
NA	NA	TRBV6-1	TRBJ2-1	TGTGCCAGCAGAGAGGCCCGGTACAATGAGCAGTTCTTC	CASREARYNEQFF
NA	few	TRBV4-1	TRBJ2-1	TGCGCCAGCAGCCACCTGACGGATACCAATGAGCAGTTCTTC	CASSHLTDTNEQFF
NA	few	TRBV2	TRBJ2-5	TGTGCCAGCAGTAACAGGCGCGAAGAGACCCAGTACTTC	CASSNRREETQYF
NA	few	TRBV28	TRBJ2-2	TGTGCCAGCAGTTTGATGGGGTCCTCCACCGGGGAGCTGTTTTTT	CASSLMGSSTGELFF
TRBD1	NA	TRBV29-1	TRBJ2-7	TGCAGCGTTGAAGATCTGGTGGACAGGGGGTACGAGCAGTACTTC	CSVEDLVDRGYEQYF
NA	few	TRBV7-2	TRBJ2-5	TGTGCCAGCAGCTTAAGTATTCGAGAGACCCAGTACTTC	CASSLSIRETQYF
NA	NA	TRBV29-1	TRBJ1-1	TGCAGCGTTTCCAGGGGTGGGAACACTGAAGCTTTCTTT	CSVSRGGNTEAFF
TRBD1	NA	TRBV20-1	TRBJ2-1	TGCAGTGCTCCAGACAGGGCGATTAGAGGGGACGATGAGCAGTTCTTC	CSAPDRAIRGDDEQFF
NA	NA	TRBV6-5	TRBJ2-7	TGTGCCAGCAGTTACTCACCGGTGGTAGCGTCGAGGTACGAGCAGTACTTC	CASSYSPVVASRYEQYF
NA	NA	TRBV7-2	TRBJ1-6	TGTGCCAGCAGCTTAGGCTCAGCCCTCCACTTT	CASSLGSALHF
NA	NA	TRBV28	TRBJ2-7	TGTGCCAGCAGTTTGAGCCGGGGCTTTTACGAGCAGTACTTC	CASSLSRGFYEQYF
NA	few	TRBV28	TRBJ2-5	TGTGCCAGCAGTCATCGGACAGAGCAAGAGACCCAGTACTTC	CASSHRTEQETQYF